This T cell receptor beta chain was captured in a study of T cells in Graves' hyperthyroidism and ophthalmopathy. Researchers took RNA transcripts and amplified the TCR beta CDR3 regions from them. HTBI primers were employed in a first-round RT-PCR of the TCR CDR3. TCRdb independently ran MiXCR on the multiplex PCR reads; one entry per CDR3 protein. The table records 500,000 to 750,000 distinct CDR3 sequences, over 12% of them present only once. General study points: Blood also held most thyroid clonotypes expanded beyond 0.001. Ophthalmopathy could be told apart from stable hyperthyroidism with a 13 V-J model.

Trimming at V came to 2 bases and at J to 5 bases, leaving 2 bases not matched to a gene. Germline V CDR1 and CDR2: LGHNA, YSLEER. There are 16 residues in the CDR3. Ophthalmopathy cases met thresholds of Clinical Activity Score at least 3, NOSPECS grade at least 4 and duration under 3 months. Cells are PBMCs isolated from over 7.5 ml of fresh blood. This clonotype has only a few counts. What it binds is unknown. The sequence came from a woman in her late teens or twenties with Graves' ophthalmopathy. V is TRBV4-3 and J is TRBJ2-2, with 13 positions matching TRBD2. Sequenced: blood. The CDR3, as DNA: TGCGCCAGCAGCCAAACTAGCGGGAGGGAGACCGGGGAGCTGTTTTTT. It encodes CASSQTSGRETGELFF.